These T cell receptor beta chains were read from a single sample in a study of identical twins. TCRdb reprocessed the 5' RACE reads with MiXCR, giving one entry per CDR3 protein. This sample has about 520,000 distinct CDR3 sequences, with about 20% found just once. These data were also filed under a second study, of T cells expressing NK-cell markers.

Sequenced input: CD4+ T cells sorted from blood. All receptors come from a woman aged 18-35 years in good health. Both conserved end residues are part of each CDR3. Fields, in order: D gene, clone size, V gene, J gene, CDR3 protein, CDR3 DNA. A D gene is named only where the DNA matches it firmly. Part of the rows lack a size; the others show once, few, many or a class for expanded clones.

NA	NA	TRBV7-2	TRBJ1-2	CASSLGMEYGYTF	TGTGCCAGCAGCTTAGGGATGGAGTATGGCTACACCTTC
NA	few	TRBV7-8	TRBJ2-1	CASSSEGGQVHEQFF	TGTGCCAGCAGCTCCGAGGGAGGACAGGTTCATGAGCAGTTCTTC
NA	NA	TRBV29-1	TRBJ1-2	CSVDYGYTF	TGCAGCGTCGACTATGGCTACACCTTC
NA	NA	TRBV4-1	TRBJ1-2	CASSQDREGTYGYTF	TGCGCCAGCAGCCAAGATCGAGAGGGAACCTATGGCTACACCTTC
NA	NA	TRBV5-6	TRBJ2-7	CASSFDHEQYF	TGTGCCAGCAGCTTTGACCACGAGCAGTACTTC
TRBD2	NA	TRBV6-2/TRBV6-3	TRBJ2-5	CASRIAGVQETQYF	TGTGCCAGCAGGATAGCGGGAGTCCAAGAGACCCAGTACTTC
TRBD2	NA	TRBV5-1	TRBJ2-5	CASSLRLAGAEETQYF	TGCGCCAGCAGCTTAAGACTAGCGGGGGCCGAAGAGACCCAGTACTTC
NA	few	TRBV29-1	TRBJ2-3	CSVEPGRVDTQYF	TGCAGCGTTGAACCGGGCCGTGTCGATACGCAGTATTTT
NA	many	TRBV20-1	TRBJ2-3	CSAKRSTDTQYF	TGCAGTGCTAAAAGGAGCACAGATACGCAGTATTTT
TRBD1	few	TRBV5-1	TRBJ2-7	CASSHDRVPYEQYF	TGCGCCAGCAGCCATGACAGGGTCCCCTACGAGCAGTACTTC
NA	few	TRBV10-3	TRBJ1-5	CAISRTLSNQPQHF	TGTGCCATCAGCAGGACATTGAGCAATCAGCCCCAGCATTTT
TRBD1	many	TRBV18	TRBJ2-3	CASSGRQGGDTQYF	TGTGCCAGCTCAGGACGACAGGGCGGAGATACGCAGTATTTT
TRBD1	NA	TRBV7-2	TRBJ1-6	CASSLGQGAVYNSPLHF	TGTGCCAGCAGCTTAGGACAGGGTGCTGTCTATAATTCACCCCTCCACTTT
NA	few	TRBV10-3	TRBJ2-1	CAITEGSGEQFF	TGTGCGATCACGGAGGGTTCAGGGGAGCAGTTCTTC
TRBD1	few	TRBV5-1	TRBJ1-2	CASSLGDRVGGYTF	TGCGCCAGCAGCTTGGGGGACAGGGTTGGTGGCTACACCTTC
TRBD1	NA	TRBV2	TRBJ2-7	CASSITGDEQYF	TGTGCCAGCAGTATTACAGGGGACGAGCAGTACTTC
TRBD1	NA	TRBV18	TRBJ1-1	CASSAQGADAGTEAFF	TGTGCCAGCTCAGCGCAGGGGGCGGATGCTGGTACTGAAGCTTTCTTT
NA	few	TRBV7-2	TRBJ2-3	CASTPLGDTQYF	TGTGCCAGCACCCCCCTCGGGGATACGCAGTATTTT
NA	NA	TRBV6-5	TRBJ1-2	CAIRTPTNYGYTF	TGTGCCATACGGACACCTACTAACTATGGCTACACCTTC
NA	NA	TRBV2	TRBJ2-2	CASLMRAYVGELFF	TGTGCCAGCCTGATGAGGGCGTATGTCGGGGAGCTGTTTTTT